Presented here are 31 T cell receptor beta chains from one specimen sequenced in a study. TCRdb re-called the RT-PCR reads through MiXCR, storing one row per CDR3 protein. The sample lists more than 600,000 distinct CDR3 sequences, approximately 15% occurring once. The specimen was memory CD4+ T cells from blood. These receptors originate from a female donor in good health, serving as a healthy control.

This clonotype was seen many times. The chain recombines TRBV6-1 with TRBJ1-2, with 8 bases identical to TRBD1. CDR1 MNHNS and CDR2 SASEGT come from the germline V gene. The CDR3 length is 17 residues. V lost 5 bases, J lost 7 bases, and 18 bases stayed unmatched. CDR3 sequence: CASSPSSTTGVWSGYTF. Written as DNA, the CDR3 is TGTGCCAGCAGTCCATCCTCGACGACAGGGGTATGGTCTGGCTACACCTTC.

This chain links TRBV4-3 with TRBJ2-2; D might be TRBD2 (7 bases). The CDR3 sequence is 14 residues long. Trimming took 7 bases from V and 7 from J, leaving 16 bases between them. Germline V gene sequence: CDR1 LGHNA, CDR2 YSLEER. The CDR3 DNA reads TGCGCCAGCAATTACCGGGGGGCGGACGGGGAGCTGTTTTTT. Translating gives CASNYRGADGELFF.

V gene TRBV18 combines with J gene TRBJ2-1, with D possibly being TRBD2 (6 bases). The CDR3 contains 13 residues. Between the trimmed V and J ends, which lost 5 bases and 4 bases, there was a span of 9 bases. Germline V gene sequence: CDR1 KGHSH, CDR2 LQKENI. The CDR3 DNA sequence: TGTGCCAGCTCAGACCTAGCGTACAATGAGCAGTTCTTC. Its translation is CASSDLAYNEQFF.

This clonotype turned up a few times. V usage is TRBV25-1 and J usage is TRBJ2-7, with 15 bases matching TRBD2. V was clipped by 5 bases and J by 0 bases; unmatched bases: 14. The CDR3 loop spans 20 amino acids. Germline CDR1 and CDR2: MGHDK and SYGVNS. CDR3 sequence (DNA): TGTGCCAGCAGTACCCTCGGACTAGCGGGAGGGCTGGGGAGCTCCTACGAGCAGTACTTC. This codes for CASSTLGLAGGLGSSYEQYF.

This clonotype showed up many times. The chain carries TRBV7-8 and TRBJ2-1; tentative D call: TRBD1 (5 bases). Germline CDR1 reads SGHVS; CDR2 reads FQNEAQ. This CDR3 has 15 residues. Between the trimmed V and J ends, which lost 2 bases and 6 bases, there was a span of 14 bases. DNA of the CDR3: TGTGCCAGCAGCTTACAGGGTTTTCGCGGCAATGAGCAGTTCTTC. As protein: CASSLQGFRGNEQFF.

Ten or more counts support this clonotype. The chain recombines TRBV27 with TRBJ2-7, with D possibly TRBD2 on 5 matching bases. Germline CDR1 reads MNHEY; CDR2 reads SMNVEV (reference sequence). CDR3 length: 14 amino acids. V lost 4 bases and J lost 2, with 12 bases in between. CDR3 in DNA: TGTGCCAGCAGTTCTCGCAGCGGTGCCTACGAGCAGTACTTC. It translates to CASSSRSGAYEQYF.

The table lists this clonotype with many counts. The chain is built from TRBV6-5 and TRBJ1-1, with TRBD1 matching over 11 bases. CDR3 length equals 14 residues. Germline V gene data show CDR1 as MNHEY and CDR2 as SVGAGI. V was pared by 5 bases and J by 8 bases, with 7 bases of the junction left unmatched. For the CDR3, the DNA is TGTGCCAGCAGTAGGACAGGGGGCAGTCTGGAAGCTTTCTTT. This encodes CASSRTGGSLEAFF.

This clonotype was picked up a small number of times. The chain couples TRBV20-1 to TRBJ2-2; 10 positions match TRBD2. The germline CDR1 and CDR2 sequences are DFQATT and SNEGSKA (reference sequence). Trimming cost V 0 bases and J 4 bases; bases outside gene matches: 8. This CDR3 is 17 amino acids long. The CDR3 is CSARDRLAGVITGELFF. The CDR3 bases are TGCAGTGCTAGAGATAGGCTAGCGGGAGTTATCACCGGGGAGCTGTTTTTT.

The chain employs TRBV20-1 and TRBJ1-1; possibly TRBD1 for D (5 bases). The ends were cut back, 6 bases at V and 3 bases at J, with 20 bases in the middle. CDR3 length equals 15 residues. Germline V lookup: CDR1 DFQATT, CDR2 SNEGSKA (reference sequence). CDR3 in DNA: TGCAGTGCGCGACCAAGCGGGCAGGGAGACACTGAAGCTTTCTTT. It yields the protein CSARPSGQGDTEAFF.

This clonotype turned up a few times. The rearrangement uses TRBV27 and TRBJ2-3; 8 bases are shared with TRBD2. V shed 5 bases, J shed 14 bases, and the junction held 15 bases outside the gene matches. Germline assignment: CDR1 MNHEY and CDR2 SMNVEV (reference sequence). This CDR3 has 14 residues. The CDR3 DNA follows: TGTGCCAGCAGTGTAACCCTAGCCGGGGGGGTGATGTATTTT. This encodes CASSVTLAGGVMYF.

This clonotype was counted ten times or more. The chain employs TRBV20-1 and TRBJ2-7, with D possibly TRBD2 on 5 matching bases. Germline V gene lookup returns CDR1 DFQATT and CDR2 SNEGSKA (reference sequence). The CDR3 runs 14 residues. V was cut by 6 bases and J by 4 bases, with 19 bases left in between. CDR3: CSASKVSGKYEQYF. The DNA for the CDR3 is TGCAGTGCGAGCAAAGTCTCGGGGAAATACGAGCAGTACTTC.

The rearrangement links TRBV7-6 to TRBJ2-2, with 9 bases aligning to TRBD1. The germline V gene encodes CDR1 SGHVS and CDR2 FNYEAQ. This CDR3 comprises 16 residues. V lost 5 bases, J lost 7 bases, and 11 bases stayed unmatched. CDR3 loop: CASSNPYRGRIGELFF. CDR3 DNA: TGTGCCAGCAGCAACCCGTACAGGGGGCGAATCGGGGAGCTGTTTTTT. The full variable domain, in which reference TRBV7-6 and TRBJ2-2 provide the parts outside the CDR3, is GAGVSQSPRYKVTKRGQDVALRCDPISGHVSLYWYRQALGQGPEFLTYFNYEAQQDKSGLPNDRFSAERPEGSISTLTIQRTEQRDSAMYRCASSNPYRGRIGELFFGEGSRLTVL.

There are a few counts of this clonotype. The chain uses TRBV4-2 and TRBJ2-1; D may be TRBD2 (6 bases). The germline V gene encodes CDR1 LGHNA and CDR2 YNFKEQ. Trimming took off 1 base at V and 3 bases at J, with 13 bases between the two ends. The CDR3 covers 16 residues. CDR3 residues: CASSQVSTGDYNEQFF. In nucleotides, the CDR3 is TGTGCCAGCAGCCAAGTATCAACGGGAGACTACAATGAGCAGTTCTTC.

Comment on this clonotype: A junction boundary mismatches the germline segment, possibly from a read error. The chain joins TRBV5-8 to TRBJ2-3; a possible D gene is TRBD2 (6 bases). Germline lookup yields CDR1 SGHTS and CDR2 YDEGEE. This CDR3 has 15 amino acids. The CDR3 nucleotides are TGTGCCAGTTGTCAGCGGGCCACCTACACAGATACGAAGTATTTT. This gives the protein CASCQRATYTDTKYF.

The chain has TRBV11-2 and TRBJ1-1; D remains ambiguous. Germline CDR1 SGHAT, CDR2 FQNNGV. The CDR3 covers 15 residues. V lost 5 bases and J lost 0, with 13 bases in between. The CDR3 DNA reads as TGTGCCAGCAGCCCCCGTGAGACCATGAACACTGAAGCTTTCTTT. Residues: CASSPRETMNTEAFF.

V usage is TRBV30 and J usage is TRBJ2-7, with D possibly TRBD2 on 6 matching bases. The germline V gene has CDR1 GTSNPN and CDR2 SVGIG (reference sequence). The CDR3 runs 13 residues. The ends were cut back, 2 bases at V and 3 bases at J, with 11 bases in the middle. DNA of the CDR3: TGTGCCTGGAGTCGGGGGATACACTACGAGCAGTACTTC. Its protein is CAWSRGIHYEQYF.

The rearrangement uses TRBV7-2 and TRBJ2-2; no firm D call. The CDR3 extends over 15 amino acids. Trimming took off 8 bases at V and 8 bases at J, with 21 bases between the two ends. The germline V gene has CDR1 SGHTA and CDR2 FQGNSA. The DNA of the CDR3 is TGTGCCAGCTCACCTTTACAGTCCGAAGGAGGGGAGCTGTTTTTT. Its translation is CASSPLQSEGGELFF.

This clonotype was observed a handful of times. The chain joins TRBV10-3 to TRBJ2-2; 11 positions match TRBD1. The CDR3 loop spans 13 amino acids. Germline CDR1 and CDR2: ENHRY and SYGVKD. The junction had 3 bases not matched to a gene; V was cut back by 10 bases and J by 5 bases. The CDR3 DNA sequence: TGTGCCAACGGACAGGGGGCAACCGGGGAGCTGTTTTTT. It yields the protein CANGQGATGELFF.

This clonotype has ten or more counts. V is TRBV6-5 and J is TRBJ2-3; 8 bases line up with TRBD2. This CDR3 comprises 18 residues. Germline assignment: CDR1 MNHEY and CDR2 SVGAGI. J lost 2 bases, V lost 0 bases, and 10 bases had no gene match. The CDR3 loop reads CASSYSRGAGGITDTQYF. Written as DNA, the CDR3 is TGTGCCAGCAGTTACTCCCGAGGGGCGGGGGGCATCACAGATACGCAGTATTTT.

This clonotype was seen many times. The rearrangement joins TRBV29-1 to TRBJ2-7; no reliable D call. The germline V and J ends were trimmed by 7 bases and 5 bases, with 18 bases remaining between them. The CDR3 length is 13 residues. Germline CDR1 reads SQVTM; CDR2 reads ANQGSEA. The CDR3 here is CSALDGFRDEQYF. The CDR3 region has the DNA TGCAGCGCCTTGGACGGGTTCCGCGACGAGCAGTACTTC.

V is TRBV11-2 and J is TRBJ2-7; no definite D call. V lost 1 base and J 0 bases, leaving 10 bases between the germline ends. The V gene's germline CDR1 is SGHAT and CDR2 FQNNGV. The CDR3 totals 15 residues. CDR3 DNA sequence: TGTGCCAGCAGCTTAGCAGCGCACAGCTCCTACGAGCAGTACTTC. This codes for CASSLAAHSSYEQYF. The full variable domain, rest sourced from reference TRBV11-2 and TRBJ2-7, is EAGVAQSPRYKIIEKRQSVAFWCNPISGHATLYWYQQILGQGPKLLIQFQNNGVVDDSQLPKDRFSAERLKGVDSTLKIQPAKLEDSAVYLCASSLAAHSSYEQYFGPGTRLTVT.

This clonotype appeared many times. The gene calls are TRBV30 and TRBJ2-2; no firm D call. CDR3 size: 11 residues. V lost 5 bases to trimming and J lost 5 bases, with 6 bases between them. The germline gives CDR1 GTSNPN, CDR2 SVGIG (reference sequence). CDR3 sequence reads: CAWGLTGELFF. The CDR3 DNA sequence: TGTGCCTGGGGTCTTACCGGGGAGCTGTTTTTT.

The gene calls are TRBV5-1 and TRBJ2-5, with a weak D call TRBD2 (7 bases). The V end lost 0 bases, the J end lost 7 bases, and 10 bases lay between the germline ends. The germline CDR1 and CDR2 sequences are SGHRS and YFSETQ. The CDR3 length is 13 residues. The DNA for the CDR3 is TGCGCCAGCAGCTTGGAAGGGGGGGGGACCCAGTACTTC. It is translated as CASSLEGGGTQYF.

V is TRBV5-4 and J is TRBJ2-1, with a possible D match to TRBD2 (6 bases). The germline V and J ends were trimmed by 0 bases and 5 bases, with 12 bases remaining between them. The CDR3 contains 15 residues. The germline gives CDR1 SGHNT, CDR2 YYREEE (reference sequence). In nucleotides, the CDR3 is TGTGCCAGCAGCTTGGCCATAGCGGTTAACAATGAGCAGTTCTTC. It specifies CASSLAIAVNNEQFF.

A few counts support this clonotype. This chain uses TRBV2 with TRBJ2-2, with no clear D. There are 13 residues in the CDR3. Trimming cost V 7 bases and J 1 base, with 7 bases left between them. Germline values: CDR1 SNHLY, CDR2 FYNNEI. The CDR3 loop reads CASMVKNTGELFF. For the CDR3, the DNA is TGTGCCAGCATGGTCAAGAACACCGGGGAGCTGTTTTTT. Full variable domain (rest looked up from reference TRBV2 and TRBJ2-2): EPEVTQTPSHQVTQMGQEVILRCVPISNHLYFYWYRQILGQKVEFLVSFYNNEISEKSEIFDDQFSVERPDGSNFTLKIRSTKLEDSAMYFCASMVKNTGELFFGEGSRLTVL.

This clonotype was seen many times. The chain recombines TRBV24-1 with TRBJ2-1; D is unresolved. The CDR3 is 11 amino acids. CDR1 and CDR2 from the germline V gene are KGHDR and SFDVKD. Trimming took 9 bases from V and 0 from J, leaving 2 bases between them. CDR3 amino acids: CATGSYNEQFF. The CDR3 nucleotides are TGTGCCACCGGCTCCTACAATGAGCAGTTCTTC.

V gene TRBV18 combines with J gene TRBJ2-3, with 11 bases aligning to TRBD2. The length of the CDR3 is 16 residues. Germline V lookup: CDR1 KGHSH, CDR2 LQKENI. Trimming at V came to 2 bases and at J to 2 bases, leaving 3 bases not matched to a gene. The CDR3 here is CASSPLAGGPTDTQYF. The CDR3, as DNA: TGTGCCAGCTCACCATTAGCGGGAGGGCCCACAGATACGCAGTATTTT.

This rearrangement joins TRBV10-3 to TRBJ1-1, with D maybe TRBD1 (6 bases). Trimming pared 7 bases from V and 3 bases from J, leaving 12 bases between. CDR1 and CDR2 from the germline V gene are ENHRY and SYGVKD. The CDR3 sequence is 13 residues long. DNA of the CDR3: TGTGCCATCAAAGGGGGATGGGACACTGAAGCTTTCTTT. Amino acid sequence: CAIKGGWDTEAFF.

This chain joins TRBV6-2 or TRBV6-3 and TRBJ2-1; the match to TRBD1 covers 12 bases. The trim removed 5 bases at V and 4 bases at J, leaving 6 bases unmatched. The CDR3 extends over 16 amino acids. From germline, CDR1 is MNHEY and CDR2 SVGEGT. This CDR3 is CASSIRGQGAYNEQFF. The CDR3 bases are TGTGCCAGCAGTATAAGGGGACAGGGGGCGTACAATGAGCAGTTCTTC.

This clonotype was counted ten times or more. The conserved final phenylalanine or tryptophan is absent from the CDR3, which likely points to a read error. The DNA is omitted, as the CDR3 cannot be located on it reliably, and the CDR3 follows TCRdb's listing. The rearrangement links TRBV6-1 to TRBJ1-1; the table assigns TRBD1, which was not confirmed against the DNA. The CDR3 totals 11 residues, both ends included. Germline CDR1 MNHNS, CDR2 SASEGT. The CDR3 sequence: CASRGDPGTGV.

The chain recombines TRBV25-1 with TRBJ1-5; D call uncertain. V was clipped by 3 bases and J by 4 bases, with 13 bases between them. CDR1 and CDR2 (germline): MGHDK, SYGVNS. This CDR3 is built from 15 residues. The DNA of the CDR3 is TGTGCCAGCAGTGACGGGATTGGGGATAATCAGCCCCAGCATTTT. Its translation: CASSDGIGDNQPQHF.